This T cell receptor (beta chain) was retrieved from a study of blood T cell repertoires in COVID-19 (TCRdb year 2020). Notes on the research overall: Samples covering the acute and convalescent phases of COVID-19 were provided by collaborators in the United States, Italy and Spain. The samples were drawn from the first 160 participants of the ongoing ImmuneRACE study and from some 1,300 subjects provided by 6 global collaborators. Where HLA class I and class II types were available, the types were taken from metadata supplied by the sample provider, not from assay-based typing. A de-identified subject ID, COVID-19 status, age in years and sex were almost always included in the sample metadata. The repertoires were made available in a free public database intended to serve as a resource for research on the immune response to SARS-CoV-2. Deeply sampled blood TCRbeta repertoires from subjects exposed to, actively infected with, or recovered from COVID-19 were included in the dataset. The material from the prospective study consisted of cDNA or gDNA derived from T cells, B-cell-depleted T cells, or PBMCs.

One collaborating source in Seattle enrolled patients while the patients were actively infected and followed the patients over time throughout the course of disease. Collaborating institutions collected whole blood in K2EDTA tubes following their own protocols. For TCRbeta analysis, collaborators shipped samples in one of three forms: frozen whole blood, isolated PBMCs, or DNA extracted from either of those sample types. TCRbeta CDR3 regions were amplified from genomic DNA by means of the immunoSEQ Assay, a bias-controlled multiplex PCR. Per the authors' processing: The number of nucleated cells in each sample was estimated from the amplification of reference gene primers within the assay. To quantify the absolute abundance of each unique TCRbeta CDR3 rearrangement, sequence reads were collapsed and filtered. For each sample, productive Simpson clonality was calculated by taking the square root of Simpson's diversity index across productive rearrangements. Here the immuneACCESS table is served through TCRdb, limited to in-frame sequences with V and J called. Missing clones are a known gap in these copies; in checked studies unresolved V genes cover under half, and the rest lacks a known reason. The V and J calls and clone size were taken over from that table, and D and trimming were inferred from the DNA. This sample gives 200,000 to 250,000 clones in total; approximately 80% of them show up just once. The ten largest clones add up to under 10% of the sample.

Results the study describes overall, beyond this receptor: Clinical and demographic metadata were provided uncurated, with the amount varying by source and participant.

V sheds 5 bases and J sheds 3 bases, leaving 16 bases between their ends. CDR1 and CDR2 are drawn from the germline V gene (reference sequence): LNHDA, SQIVND. Measured from the cysteine to the phenylalanine, the CDR3 is 15 residues long. Only the CDR3 DNA stays, 45 bases, in frame from base 1. Regarding this clone: The antigen it binds to is not known. Base qualities were left out, and no much larger clone turns up one base away.

The sequenced sample was peripheral blood. The sequence is built from TRBV19 and TRBJ1-1; the D gene is not confidently resolved. The source is a woman of 80 years or more with COVID-19, enrolled during active disease. The CDR3 sequence is CASSPDTSYHTEAFF. The DNA sequence is as follows: TGTGCCAGTAGTCCCGACACAAGTTATCACACTGAAGCTTTCTTT.